These 14 T cell receptor beta chains came from one sample sequenced in a study of identical twins. TCRdb itself ran the 5' RACE reads through MiXCR, one entry per CDR3 protein. The sample records about 430,000 distinct CDR3 sequences, roughly 20% being singletons. Input material: naive T cells sorted from blood. Source of these receptors: a man aged 45-60 years in good health.

Ten or more counts support this clonotype. The chain uses TRBV10-3 and TRBJ2-5, with D tentatively TRBD1 (6 bases). The V end lost 6 bases, the J end lost 2 bases, and 13 bases lay between the germline ends. The CDR3 sequence is 14 residues long. CDR1 is ENHRY, CDR2 SYGVKD, per germline. The CDR3 DNA follows: TGTGCCATCAGGACCGACAGGTTGCAAGAGACCCAGTACTTC. Translation gives CAIRTDRLQETQYF.

The table lists this clonotype with a few counts. The chain uses TRBV12-3 or TRBV12-4 and TRBJ1-1; D remains ambiguous. The V end was cut by 2 bases, the J end by 7 bases, with 5 bases between. The CDR3 contains 11 residues. The CDR3 region has the DNA TGTGCCAGCAGTTTACTAGTTGAAGCTTTCTTT. Its protein product is CASSLLVEAFF.

A few counts support this clonotype. The rearrangement joins TRBV20-1 to TRBJ2-5; unclear D gene. V was pared by 2 bases and J by 4 bases, with 17 bases between. Germline V gives CDR1 DFQATT, CDR2 SNEGSKA (reference sequence). The CDR3 is 15 residues long. The CDR3 here is CSARPLGITGETQYF. The CDR3 DNA reads TGCAGTGCTAGACCCTTGGGAATAACTGGAGAGACCCAGTACTTC.

This clonotype was recorded at least ten times. The chain carries TRBV20-1 and TRBJ1-1, with D possibly matching TRBD1 (5 bases). Germline CDR1 DFQATT, CDR2 SNEGSKA (reference sequence). With 1 base removed from V and 4 bases from J, the gap between germline ends came to 13 bases. CDR3 length equals 14 residues. CDR3: CSARGVGAGTEAFF. The DNA of the CDR3 is TGCAGTGCTAGAGGAGTCGGGGCGGGCACTGAAGCTTTCTTT.

The chain recombines TRBV12-3 or TRBV12-4 with TRBJ2-5; 12 positions match TRBD2. The CDR3 has 15 amino acids. V was clipped by 3 bases and J by 1 base; unmatched bases: 0. The chain's CDR3 is CASSLTSGGQETQYF. In nucleotides, the CDR3 is TGTGCCAGCAGTTTGACTAGCGGGGGCCAAGAGACCCAGTACTTC.

V is TRBV4-2 and J is TRBJ2-4; possible D gene TRBD2, 6 bases. Trimming took 0 bases from V and 1 from J, leaving 13 bases between them. The germline V gene encodes CDR1 LGHNA and CDR2 YNFKEQ. The CDR3 is 17 residues long. In DNA form, the CDR3 reads TGTGCCAGCAGCCAAGAGTACGGGAGTCTCGCCAAAAACATTCAGTACTTC. Protein: CASSQEYGSLAKNIQYF.

This sequence joins TRBV27 and TRBJ1-6, with D unresolved. V gave up 1 base and J gave up 9 bases, with 10 bases separating them. This CDR3 has 14 residues. Per the germline V gene, CDR1 is MNHEY and CDR2 is SMNVEV (reference sequence). CDR3 in DNA: TGTGCCAGCAGTTTATACGGGTTAGGTTCACCCCTCCACTTT. It is translated as CASSLYGLGSPLHF.

There are a few counts of this clonotype. The rearrangement joins TRBV20-1 to TRBJ2-1; 10 positions match TRBD2. Germline V gene sequence: CDR1 DFQATT, CDR2 SNEGSKA (reference sequence). This CDR3 is 14 amino acids long. The V and J ends lost 3 bases and 2 bases, in that order; junction bases with no gene match: 1. CDR3 sequence reads: CSASSGGAYNEQFF. CDR3 nucleotide sequence: TGCAGTGCTAGCAGCGGGGGGGCCTACAATGAGCAGTTCTTC.

The sample holds a few counts of this clonotype. The chain employs TRBV6-2 or TRBV6-3 and TRBJ1-5, with D maybe TRBD1 (6 bases). Germline V gene data show CDR1 as MNHEY and CDR2 as SVGEGT. The CDR3 is made up of 16 amino acids. Between the trimmed V and J ends, which lost 6 bases and 1 base, there was a span of 16 bases. The CDR3 coding sequence is TGTGCCAGCAGACCCCCGGGGGGCCTGAGCAATCAGCCCCAGCATTTT. As protein: CASRPPGGLSNQPQHF.

This chain joins TRBV29-1 and TRBJ1-1; the D is unclear. V shed 6 bases and J shed 2 bases, with 10 bases lying between them. Per germline, CDR1 SQVTM and CDR2 ANQGSEA. The CDR3 covers 12 residues. The CDR3 DNA follows: TGCAGCGTCGAGATAAAAAACACTGAAGCTTTCTTT. This gives the protein CSVEIKNTEAFF. Full variable domain (outside the CDR3, taken from reference TRBV29-1 and TRBJ1-1): SAVISQKPSRDICQRGTSLTIQCQVDSQVTMMFWYRQQPGQSLTLIATANQGSEATYESGFVIDKFPISRPNLTFSTLTVSNMSPEDSSIYLCSVEIKNTEAFFGQGTRLTVV.

This clonotype was seen more than once but under ten times. V usage is TRBV7-2 and J usage is TRBJ2-7, with 12 bases fitting TRBD1. V lost 0 bases and J lost 5; bases outside the gene matches: 14. Per the germline V gene, CDR1 is SGHTA and CDR2 is FQGNSA. This CDR3 contains 19 residues. The CDR3 nucleotides are TGTGCCAGCAGCTTAGCGGTTTACCCGGGACAGGGGGCTCGGGACGAGCAGTACTTC. This gives the protein CASSLAVYPGQGARDEQYF.

This clonotype has ten or more counts. V is TRBV7-3 and J is TRBJ2-1, with a possible D match to TRBD1 (6 bases). Between the trimmed V and J ends, which lost 5 bases and 7 bases, there was a span of 18 bases. Germline CDR1 and CDR2: SGHTA and FQGTGA. This CDR3 spans 15 amino acids. In DNA, the CDR3 is TGTGCCAGCAGCCTACTTTGGGGGCCGGGGAATGAGCAGTTCTTC. This encodes CASSLLWGPGNEQFF.

This clonotype came up many times. The chain uses TRBV6-2 or TRBV6-3 and TRBJ2-5; 7 nucleotides match TRBD2. V gave up 5 bases and J gave up 5 bases; unmatched junction bases: 14. The CDR3 extends over 16 amino acids. CDR1 MNHEY and CDR2 SVGEGT come from the germline V gene. The CDR3 protein is CASSTLPVGRPETQYF. As DNA, the CDR3 is TGTGCCAGCAGTACCCTGCCCGTCGGGAGGCCGGAGACCCAGTACTTC.

The chain is built from TRBV20-1 and TRBJ2-3; maybe TRBD2 (6 bases). V lost 5 bases, J lost 4 bases, and 25 bases lay in between. This CDR3 comprises 17 residues. From germline, CDR1 is DFQATT and CDR2 SNEGSKA (reference sequence). The CDR3 spells CSAPPSAGPAEADTQYF. The CDR3 bases are TGCAGTGCTCCACCCTCGGCGGGGCCAGCCGAGGCAGATACGCAGTATTTT.